The 26 T cell receptor beta chains given below trace back to one sample, sequenced in a study of T cells in Graves' hyperthyroidism and ophthalmopathy. Amplified regions were TCR beta CDR3 sequences from RNA transcripts. A set of HTBI primers served as the primers for a first-round RT-PCR of the TCR CDR3. TCRdb independently ran MiXCR on the multiplex PCR reads; one entry per CDR3 protein. The top ten hold under 8% of the sample, which has about 590,000 distinct CDR3 sequences, roughly 14% seen once. The sequenced material came from blood. These receptors all come from a woman in her 30s with Graves' hyperthyroidism.

V usage is TRBV30 and J usage is TRBJ1-2, with TRBD1 as a possible D gene (6 bases). Germline CDR1 GTSNPN, CDR2 SVGIG (reference sequence). CDR3 length: 12 amino acids. V lost 1 base, J lost 6 bases, and 9 bases lay in between. CDR3 region: CAWSGGRNGYTF. CDR3 in DNA: TGTGCCTGGAGTGGGGGGCGAAATGGCTACACCTTC.

As concerns this clonotype: This may be a read error, as it is one base from a much larger clone. Here the CDR3 DNA reads TGTGCCAGCAGCGCCCCCGGGTATACGCAGTGTTTT. Translating it yields CASSAPGYTQCF. The chain joins TRBV7-9 to TRBJ2-3; no reliable D call. The CDR3 spans 12 residues. The germline gives CDR1 SEHNR, CDR2 FQNEAQ (reference sequence).

This clonotype was recorded at least ten times. The J gene is TRBJ1-3, the V gene TRBV10-3; perhaps TRBD1 as D (5 bases). The CDR3 consists of 15 residues. Germline CDR1 is ENHRY and CDR2 is SYGVKD. V was cut by 0 bases and J by 3 bases, with 9 bases left in between. CDR3 protein: CAISESGGIGNTIYF. The CDR3 coding sequence is TGTGCCATCAGTGAGTCGGGGGGGATTGGAAACACCATATATTTT.

The rearrangement joins TRBV9 to TRBJ2-3; D might be TRBD1 (5 bases). Germline CDR1 reads SGDLS; CDR2 reads YYNGEE. Trimming took off 1 base at V and 6 bases at J, with 21 bases between the two ends. The CDR3 runs to 17 residues. CDR3 nucleotide sequence: TGTGCCAGCAGCGTAAGACAGTCGGAGAATCCTTTGGATACGCAGTATTTT. This translates into CASSVRQSENPLDTQYF.

This clonotype appeared many times. CDR3 sequence (DNA): TGTGCCAGCAGCTTGGGGACAGGAGAGAATCAGCCCCAGCATTTT. Translation: CASSLGTGENQPQHF. This chain links TRBV5-5 with TRBJ1-5; 7 nucleotides line up with TRBD1. The CDR3 runs 15 residues. The V gene end was trimmed by 0 bases and the J gene end by 4 bases; junction bases not matched to a gene: 4. Germline values: CDR1 SGHKS, CDR2 YYEKEE (reference sequence).

CDR3 region: CSVETSGRTSTDTQYF. CDR3 nucleotides: TGCAGCGTTGAAACTAGCGGGAGGACTAGCACAGATACGCAGTATTTT. The chain couples TRBV29-1 to TRBJ2-3; 12 positions agree with TRBD2. Per germline, CDR1 SQVTM and CDR2 ANQGSEA. CDR3 length: 16 residues. Trimming cost V 2 bases and J 0 bases; bases outside gene matches: 3.

This clonotype has a count of ten or more. For the CDR3, the DNA is TGTGCCAGCAGCTTCCAGTATGAGGGGGCTAGGTTCTCCCAAGAGACCCAGTACTTC. It translates to CASSFQYEGARFSQETQYF. V usage is TRBV7-2 and J usage is TRBJ2-5; 7 positions match TRBD1. There are 19 residues in the CDR3. The J segment lost 1 base and the V segment lost 3 bases, leaving 17 bases of the junction unmatched. The germline CDR1 and CDR2 sequences are SGHTA and FQGNSA. Supplemented by reference TRBV7-2 and TRBJ2-5, the full variable domain reads GAGVSQSPSNKVTEKGKDVELRCDPISGHTALYWYRQSLGQGLEFLIYFQGNSAPDKSGLPSDRFSAERTGGSVSTLTIQRTQQEDSAVYLCASSFQYEGARFSQETQYFGPGTRLLVL.

The chain combines TRBV27 with TRBJ2-7, with 7 bases aligning to TRBD2. The CDR3 is 18 residues long. V lost 9 bases to trimming and J lost 4 bases; unmatched junction nucleotides: 24. Germline loops: CDR1 MNHEY, CDR2 SMNVEV (reference sequence). The CDR3 loop is CARKPAGLVPSGSYEQYF. CDR3 in DNA: TGTGCCAGAAAACCGGCCGGACTAGTCCCTTCGGGGTCTTACGAGCAGTACTTC.

This clonotype was recorded a few times. J is TRBJ2-1 and V is TRBV4-1; 8 positions match TRBD2. The germline V gene has CDR1 MGHRA and CDR2 YSYEKL. There are 16 residues in the CDR3. V was pared by 1 base and J by 4 bases, with 6 bases of the junction left unmatched. The CDR3 region is CASSQGPQRGYNEQFF. CDR3 nucleotide sequence: TGCGCCAGCAGCCAAGGTCCCCAGCGGGGGTACAATGAGCAGTTCTTC.

At least ten counts were recorded for this clonotype. The chain links TRBV27 to TRBJ2-7; D not resolved. V dropped 0 bases and J dropped 3 bases, with 12 bases sitting between them. The germline CDR1 and CDR2 sequences are MNHEY and SMNVEV (reference sequence). This CDR3 spans 15 amino acids. This CDR3 is CASSLSVPHYYEQYF. The CDR3 nucleotides read TGTGCCAGCAGTTTATCCGTTCCGCACTACTACGAGCAGTACTTC.

The chain employs TRBV27 and TRBJ2-5; the match to TRBD2 covers 13 bases. Trimming removed 3 bases from V and 5 bases from J; junction bases left unmatched: 3. This CDR3 has 15 residues. Germline-derived CDR1 and CDR2 are MNHEY and SMNVEV (reference sequence). CDR3: CASSFRTSGSETQYF. The CDR3 coding sequence is TGTGCCAGCAGTTTCCGGACTAGCGGGAGTGAGACCCAGTACTTC.

This clonotype showed up many times. The chain couples TRBV27 to TRBJ2-7; TRBD2 is a possible D gene (5 bases). V lost 7 bases to trimming and J lost 1 base, with 11 bases between them. There are 13 residues in the CDR3. The germline V gene has CDR1 MNHEY and CDR2 SMNVEV (reference sequence). The CDR3 region has the DNA TGTGCCAGCAAGCGCGGGTTATCCTACGAGCAGTACTTC. As protein: CASKRGLSYEQYF.

This clonotype has a count of ten or more. The V and J genes are TRBV6-4 and TRBJ1-1, with no clear D. This CDR3 spans 14 amino acids. Germline CDR1 and CDR2: MRHNA and SNTAGT. Trimming took off 4 bases at V and 0 bases at J, with 9 bases between the two ends. CDR3 in amino acids: CASSVGPMNTEAFF. In nucleotides, the CDR3 is TGTGCCAGCAGTGTCGGACCTATGAACACTGAAGCTTTCTTT.

There are many counts of this clonotype. The chain employs TRBV2 and TRBJ2-3, with D possibly matching TRBD2 (6 bases). V lost 4 bases to trimming and J lost 0 bases, with 26 bases between them. Germline V gives CDR1 SNHLY, CDR2 FYNNEI. The CDR3 spans 20 residues. For the CDR3, the DNA is TGTGCCAGCAGTGTAAGGGCCCGGGACTTTCCTTCTACTAGCACAGATACGCAGTATTTT. This sequence encodes CASSVRARDFPSTSTDTQYF.

This clonotype was counted between two and nine times. The chain combines TRBV14 with TRBJ2-1; no definite D call. Germline CDR1 reads SGHDN; CDR2 reads FVKESK. Trimming took 4 bases from V and 9 from J, leaving 13 bases between them. This CDR3 region has 13 residues. CDR3 protein: CASSPQVVAEQFF. The DNA for the CDR3 is TGTGCCAGCAGCCCTCAAGTGGTAGCTGAGCAGTTCTTC. Together with reference TRBV14 and TRBJ2-1, the CDR3 gives the full variable domain: EAGVTQFPSHSVIEKGQTVTLRCDPISGHDNLYWYRRVMGKEIKFLLHFVKESKQDESGMPNNRFLAERTGGTYSTLKVQPAELEDSGVYFCASSPQVVAEQFFGPGTRLTVL.

This clonotype has more than one count but fewer than ten. The chain joins TRBV19 to TRBJ2-3, with 11 nucleotides matching TRBD2. The CDR3 runs to 13 residues. CDR1 and CDR2 from the germline V gene are LNHDA and SQIVND (reference sequence). Trimming removed 8 bases from V and 4 bases from J; junction bases left unmatched: 2. CDR3 nucleotide sequence: TGTGCCAGTCTAGCGGGAGGCGCAGATACGCAGTATTTT. It is translated as CASLAGGADTQYF.

This clonotype was counted ten times or more. The chain is built from TRBV2 and TRBJ2-2; D remains ambiguous. From germline, CDR1 is SNHLY and CDR2 FYNNEI. V was trimmed by 2 bases and J by 1 base, leaving 8 bases between them. This CDR3 comprises 15 residues. The CDR3: CASSELGGNTGELFF. Written as DNA, the CDR3 is TGTGCCAGCAGTGAACTGGGCGGGAACACCGGGGAGCTGTTTTTT. The full variable domain, completed using reference TRBV2 and TRBJ2-2, is EPEVTQTPSHQVTQMGQEVILRCVPISNHLYFYWYRQILGQKVEFLVSFYNNEISEKSEIFDDQFSVERPDGSNFTLKIRSTKLEDSAMYFCASSELGGNTGELFFGEGSRLTVL.

This clonotype was recorded at least ten times. V and J are TRBV6-5 and TRBJ2-7, with 10 positions matching TRBD2. V lost 2 bases, J lost 3 bases, and 7 bases stayed unmatched. The V gene's germline CDR1 is MNHEY and CDR2 SVGAGI. The CDR3 runs 16 residues. The CDR3 protein is CASSYLGLAKNYEQYF. The CDR3 bases are TGTGCCAGCAGTTACCTGGGACTAGCGAAAAACTACGAGCAGTACTTC.

This clonotype is a singleton in its sample. An end of the junction does not agree with germline; a read error may underlie this. The rearrangement links TRBV20-1 to TRBJ2-7; 7 bases are a match to TRBD2. Per the germline V gene, CDR1 is DFQATT and CDR2 is SNEGSKA (reference sequence). The CDR3 loop spans 15 amino acids. CDR3 protein: CSARAAGVISDEQYF. CDR3 nucleotides: TGCAGTGCTCGTGCGGCGGGAGTGATCTCCGACGAGCAGTACTTC.

In regard to this clonotype: A junction end diverges from the germline sequence, so it may reflect a read error. The chain combines TRBV10-2 with TRBJ2-3; 13 bases align to TRBD2. In germline, CDR1 is WSHSY, CDR2 SAAADI. The CDR3 contains 17 residues. The CDR3 region has the DNA TGCGTCAGCAGGTCAGGACTAGCGGGAGTTGGGTCAGATACGCAGTATTTT. Translated: CVSRSGLAGVGSDTQYF.

V usage is TRBV7-2 and J usage is TRBJ2-3; tentatively, D is TRBD2 (5 bases). CDR3 size: 16 residues. V shed 6 bases and J shed 3 bases, with 19 bases lying between them. Germline assignment: CDR1 SGHTA and CDR2 FQGNSA. The CDR3 nucleotides read TGTGCCAGCAGTAGAGGGTGGGGAGTAGGAACAGATACGCAGTATTTT. It specifies CASSRGWGVGTDTQYF. The entire variable domain, with the rest obtained from reference TRBV7-2 and TRBJ2-3, is as follows: GAGVSQSPSNKVTEKGKDVELRCDPISGHTALYWYRQSLGQGLEFLIYFQGNSAPDKSGLPSDRFSAERTGGSVSTLTIQRTQQEDSAVYLCASSRGWGVGTDTQYFGPGTRLTVL.

The chain carries TRBV6-1 and TRBJ1-5, with D perhaps TRBD1 (5 bases). Germline V gives CDR1 MNHNS, CDR2 SASEGT. V was pared by 3 bases and J by 1 base, with 10 bases between. The CDR3 has 15 amino acids. The CDR3 sequence is CASSEPGRSNQPQHF. CDR3 nucleotide sequence: TGTGCCAGCAGTGAGCCGGGACGCAGCAATCAGCCCCAGCATTTT.

V gene TRBV12-3 or TRBV12-4 combines with J gene TRBJ1-5; D might be TRBD1 (6 bases). V lost 0 bases to trimming and J lost 2 bases, with 20 bases between them. CDR3 length: 19 amino acids. The CDR3 DNA reads as TGTGCCAGCAGTTTAGCAGGCCCCCGACCAGGGGCGGGCAATCAGCCCCAGCATTTT. Translation gives CASSLAGPRPGAGNQPQHF.

Many counts were recorded for this clonotype. The rearrangement uses TRBV12-3 or TRBV12-4 and TRBJ2-5; 12 bases agree with TRBD2. CDR3 length: 15 amino acids. The J segment lost 1 base and the V segment lost 4 bases, leaving 1 base of the junction unmatched. The CDR3 protein is CASSWTSGTQETQYF. CDR3 coding DNA: TGTGCCAGCAGTTGGACTAGCGGGACCCAAGAGACCCAGTACTTC.

This clonotype was seen many times. The chain couples TRBV6-2 or TRBV6-3 to TRBJ1-1; D call uncertain. The CDR3 is 13 residues long. Looked up from germline, CDR1 is MNHEY and CDR2 is SVGEGT. Trimming stripped 4 bases from V and 0 bases from J, with 6 bases between. CDR3 region: CASSSRMNTEAFF. The CDR3 nucleotides are TGTGCCAGCAGTTCCCGGATGAACACTGAAGCTTTCTTT.

A word on this clonotype: A much larger clone differs from this one at a single base, so this may be a read error. The V gene is TRBV28, the J gene TRBJ2-1, with D tentatively TRBD2 (6 bases). The CDR3 sequence is 14 residues long. In germline, CDR1 is MDHEN, CDR2 SYDVKM. Trimming left V 7 bases short and J 3 bases short, with 13 bases between. In DNA form, the CDR3 reads TGTGCCAGCAAGGAGGGATGCAACTACAATGAGCAGTTCTTC. As protein: CASKEGCNYNEQFF. Complete variable domain (other parts from reference TRBV28 and TRBJ2-1): DVKVTQSSRYLVKRTGEKVFLECVQDMDHENMFWYRQDPGLGLRLIYFSYDVKMKEKGDIPEGYSVSREKKERFSLILESASTNQTSMYLCASKEGCNYNEQFFGPGTRLTVL.